The 22 T cell receptor beta chains below were found in one sample sequenced in a study of beta chain features in type 1 diabetes. The entirety of the isolated RNA underwent reverse transcription, so expressed TCRB transcripts were sequenced. Assay used: immunoSEQ multiplex PCR; TCRdb lists only in-frame clones, some missing. The table shows about 290,000 clones, with approximately 8% occurring only once. Sample: central memory CD4+ T cells from blood. Receptors originate from a woman younger than 30 in good health.

This clone occurred a few times. J is TRBJ2-7 and V is TRBV27, with TRBD1 matching over 9 bases. With 6 bases clipped from V and 4 bases from J, the junction kept 7 bases outside the gene matches. CDR3 length equals 14 residues. Germline CDR1 MNHEY, CDR2 SMNVEV (reference sequence). The CDR3 bases are TGTGCCAGCAGACGAGGGACAGGGAGGTACGAGCAGTACTTC. It is translated as CASRRGTGRYEQYF.

This clone appeared a few times. The gene calls are TRBV28 and TRBJ1-2; D gene unclear. This CDR3 region has 12 residues. Per the germline V gene, CDR1 is MDHEN and CDR2 is SYDVKM. V dropped 3 bases and J dropped 10 bases, with 12 bases sitting between them. The CDR3 region has the DNA TGTGCCAGCAGTTTGGACGTTCGTGCCTACACCTTC. Translated: CASSLDVRAYTF.

This clone was seen repeatedly, ten times or more. The rearrangement links TRBV28 to TRBJ1-1; D gene unclear. Trimming shortened V by 7 bases and J by 4 bases, and 13 bases separated the two germline ends. CDR1 and CDR2 (germline): MDHEN, SYDVKM. CDR3 length equals 13 residues. The CDR3 DNA reads TGTGCCAGCAAGGACCAGAGGACCACTGAAGCTTTCTTT. This codes for CASKDQRTTEAFF.

The chain recombines TRBV18 with TRBJ2-1, with 11 bases matching TRBD2. J was trimmed by 6 bases and V by 8 bases; bases with no gene match: 18. From germline, CDR1 is KGHSH and CDR2 LQKENI. This CDR3 has 18 amino acids. The CDR3 DNA reads as TGTGCCAGCCTGCTGGGACTAGCGGTGGTCGGGAGGGGCAATGAGCAGTTCTTC. Amino acid sequence: CASLLGLAVVGRGNEQFF. Together with reference TRBV18 and TRBJ2-1, the CDR3 gives the full variable domain: NAGVMQNPRHLVRRRGQEARLRCSPMKGHSHVYWYRQLPEEGLKFMVYLQKENIIDESGMPKERFSAEFPKEGPSILRIQQVVRGDSAAYFCASLLGLAVVGRGNEQFFGPGTRLTVL.

There are many counts of this clone. The genes are TRBV10-3 and TRBJ2-5; 9 bases are shared with TRBD1. The CDR3 has 18 residues. Germline V gives CDR1 ENHRY, CDR2 SYGVKD. With V trimmed by 5 bases and J by 5 bases, 18 bases remained unmatched. The CDR3 loop is CAISLGISGQGTEETQYF. The CDR3 DNA sequence: TGTGCCATCAGTCTGGGAATCTCCGGACAGGGGACTGAGGAGACCCAGTACTTC.

The chain joins TRBV15 to TRBJ2-1, with 9 bases aligning to TRBD1. V gave up 0 bases and J gave up 3 bases; unmatched junction bases: 3. The CDR3 extends over 16 amino acids. Germline CDR1 LNHNV, CDR2 YYDKDF (reference sequence). CDR3 bases: TGTGCCACCAGCAGAGAAGGGACAGGGAACTACAATGAGCAGTTCTTC. As protein: CATSREGTGNYNEQFF.

This clone showed up just a few times. This chain joins TRBV28 and TRBJ2-5, with D possibly being TRBD1 or TRBD2 (6 bases each). Per germline, CDR1 MDHEN and CDR2 SYDVKM. Trimming took 2 bases from V and 5 from J, leaving 12 bases between them. This CDR3 has 14 residues. The CDR3 region is CASSLGGPGETQYF. The CDR3 coding sequence is TGTGCCAGCAGTTTAGGGGGGCCCGGGGAGACCCAGTACTTC.

V usage is TRBV2 and J usage is TRBJ2-1; 8 nucleotides agree with TRBD1. The V and J ends lost 5 bases and 0 bases, in that order; junction bases with no gene match: 9. The CDR3 length is 17 residues. From germline, CDR1 is SNHLY and CDR2 FYNNEI. CDR3 sequence (DNA): TGTGCCAGCAGTCGGGCAGGGGGCACGAGCTCCTACAATGAGCAGTTCTTC. Translation gives CASSRAGGTSSYNEQFF.

The genes are TRBV15 and TRBJ1-2; 8 bases map to TRBD1. Germline V gene data show CDR1 as LNHNV and CDR2 as YYDKDF (reference sequence). The CDR3 is 14 amino acids. V trimming: 4 bases; J trimming: 3 bases; junction bases outside the gene matches: 4. CDR3 DNA sequence: TGTGCCACCAGCACCGGACAGGGATACTATGGCTACACCTTC. Amino acids: CATSTGQGYYGYTF.

This clone showed up just a few times. V usage is TRBV20-1 and J usage is TRBJ1-2; D is unresolved. The germline V gene has CDR1 DFQATT and CDR2 SNEGSKA (reference sequence). The CDR3 is 11 amino acids. The germline V and J ends were trimmed by 6 bases and 0 bases, with 5 bases remaining between them. CDR3: CSATTNYGYTF. CDR3 sequence (DNA): TGCAGTGCCACCACTAACTATGGCTACACCTTC.

The rearrangement joins TRBV29-1 to TRBJ2-1; no clear D. From germline, CDR1 is SQVTM and CDR2 ANQGSEA. Trimming removed 0 bases from V and 3 bases from J, with 12 bases in between. This CDR3 spans 15 amino acids. CDR3 in DNA: TGCAGCGTTGAAGACAGGACGATAAACTACAATGAGCAGTTCTTC. As protein: CSVEDRTINYNEQFF.

The chain carries TRBV7-2 and TRBJ2-1, with D unresolved. The germline V and J ends were trimmed by 1 base and 5 bases, with 12 bases remaining between them. This CDR3 has 15 residues. Germline V CDR1 and CDR2: SGHTA, FQGNSA. The CDR3 loop reads CASSLGLGGHNEQFF. The CDR3 DNA is TGTGCCAGCAGCTTAGGACTGGGCGGCCACAATGAGCAGTTCTTC.

The CDR3 protein is CASRGQGAIGELFF. The DNA of the CDR3 is TGTGCCAGCAGAGGACAGGGGGCAATCGGGGAGCTGTTTTTT. The rearrangement links TRBV7-2 to TRBJ2-2, with TRBD1 matching over 11 bases. Germline assignment: CDR1 SGHTA and CDR2 FQGNSA. The CDR3 totals 14 residues. V shed 6 bases, J shed 7 bases, and the junction held 4 bases outside the gene matches.

The V and J genes are TRBV6-5 and TRBJ2-7; perhaps TRBD2 as D (6 bases). CDR1 and CDR2 from the germline V gene are MNHEY and SVGAGI. This CDR3 region has 15 residues. Trimming removed 6 bases from V and 0 bases from J, with 15 bases in between. CDR3 coding DNA: TGTGCCAGCAGCCCCGGCGGGATCATCTCCTACGAGCAGTACTTC. Encoded protein: CASSPGGIISYEQYF.

A word on this clone: Just one base apart from a much larger clone, this may be a read error. This sample also contains other DNA sequences that code for the same CDR3. The chain recombines TRBV7-2 with TRBJ2-3, with no clear D. Per the germline V gene, CDR1 is SGHTA and CDR2 is FQGNSA. Trimming took 2 bases from V and 0 from J, leaving 6 bases between them. This CDR3 comprises 14 residues. The CDR3: CASSLIPSTDTQYF. DNA for the CDR3: TGTGCCAGCAGCTTAATCCCTAGCACAGATACGCAGTATTTT.

This clone was observed at least ten times. The chain employs TRBV7-2 and TRBJ2-1, with 7 bases fitting TRBD1. Germline V gene sequence: CDR1 SGHTA, CDR2 FQGNSA. The CDR3 spans 15 residues. J was trimmed by 9 bases and V by 5 bases; bases with no gene match: 13. CDR3 loop: CASSPSTGKRGEQFF. CDR3 in DNA: TGTGCCAGCAGCCCATCGACAGGGAAGAGGGGTGAGCAGTTCTTC.

The gene calls are TRBV2 and TRBJ1-5, with D uncertain. This CDR3 has 14 residues. From germline, CDR1 is SNHLY and CDR2 FYNNEI. Trimming stripped 3 bases from V and 5 bases from J, with 11 bases between. CDR3 protein: CASSDSWGDQPQHF. CDR3 coding DNA: TGTGCCAGCAGTGATTCGTGGGGAGATCAGCCCCAGCATTTT.

For this clone: One end of the junction varies from germline; a read error may be responsible. The rearrangement uses TRBV5-5 and TRBJ2-7; D possibly corresponds to TRBD1 (7 bases). The germline CDR1 and CDR2 sequences are SGHKS and YYEKEE (reference sequence). The CDR3 loop spans 12 amino acids. CDR3 sequence reads: CASSLGIQGRQF. The CDR3 DNA reads as TGTGCCAGCAGCTTGGGCATACAGGGGAGGCAGTTC.

This clone was recorded a few times. The DNA of the CDR3 is TGCGCCAGCAGCCAAGATGGCAGAAACACCATATATTTT. Amino acids: CASSQDGRNTIYF. This chain connects TRBV4-3 to TRBJ1-3, with D uncertain. CDR1 is LGHNA and CDR2 is YSLEER in the germline V gene. The CDR3 sequence is 13 residues long. The V end was cut by 0 bases, the J end by 5 bases, with 5 bases between.

The chain carries TRBV7-9 and TRBJ1-1, with TRBD1 as a possible D gene (5 bases). V was shortened by 0 bases and J by 0 bases, with 8 bases between the two germline ends. Germline V gene lookup returns CDR1 SEHNR and CDR2 FQNEAQ (reference sequence). The length of the CDR3 is 15 residues. The CDR3 spells CASSLAGGVNTEAFF. In DNA form, the CDR3 reads TGTGCCAGCAGCTTAGCGGGAGGGGTGAACACTGAAGCTTTCTTT.

The V gene is TRBV25-1, the J gene TRBJ2-3; D gene ambiguous. Trimming stripped 8 bases from V and 6 bases from J, with 6 bases between. Germline V gene lookup returns CDR1 MGHDK and CDR2 SYGVNS. This CDR3 comprises 10 residues. CDR3 protein: CASARDTQYF. DNA of the CDR3: TGTGCCAGCGCTCGGGATACGCAGTATTTT.

This clone has just a few counts. The chain joins TRBV7-9 to TRBJ2-3; 12 positions match TRBD2. Per the germline V gene, CDR1 is SEHNR and CDR2 is FQNEAQ (reference sequence). This CDR3 has 15 residues. The junction had 5 bases not matched to a gene; V was cut back by 8 bases and J by 2 bases. CDR3 coding DNA: TGTGCCAGCTCTCGGACTAGCGGGATCACAGATACGCAGTATTTT. It codes for CASSRTSGITDTQYF.